The entry that follows covers one T cell receptor beta chain sequence. Its antigen is undetermined. The authors built bulk TCR libraries by previously described methods with listed TCR primers. MiXCR, applied by TCRdb to the PCR reads, yields one record per CDR3 protein. The sample has hundreds of thousands of distinct CDR3 sequences, around 25% seen once. Sorting captured naive CD8 T cells as CD8+CD4-CCR7+CD45RA+. This entry belongs to a study of molecular identifiers for immune sequencing clone quantification. As for the study in general: The replicate experiment used RNA from 20,000 or 100,000 naive CD8 cells. This RNA was split into five aliquots, and four of them were sequenced. Study results and limitations: Among effectors, clones above 20 RNA copies held over 98% of molecules; among naive cells, under 1%.

The germline V gene encodes CDR1 MNHEY and CDR2 SVGEGT. The CDR3 sequence is 15 residues long. Trimming took off 6 bases at V and 1 base at J, with 15 bases between the two ends. This receptor was obtained from a human donor in good health. Some libraries in this study had Jurkat cell RNA spiked in. Sequencing input: naive CD8+ T cells from blood, with Jurkat cell RNA spiked in. The subset denotes: FACS-sorted CD8+CD4-CCR7+CD45RA+ naive T cells. The rearrangement links TRBV6-2 or TRBV6-3 to TRBJ1-2, with D unresolved. The CDR3 DNA reads as TGTGCCAGCAGCACCGGGAGCCCCTTTAACTATGGCTACACCTTC. Translating gives CASSTGSPFNYGYTF.